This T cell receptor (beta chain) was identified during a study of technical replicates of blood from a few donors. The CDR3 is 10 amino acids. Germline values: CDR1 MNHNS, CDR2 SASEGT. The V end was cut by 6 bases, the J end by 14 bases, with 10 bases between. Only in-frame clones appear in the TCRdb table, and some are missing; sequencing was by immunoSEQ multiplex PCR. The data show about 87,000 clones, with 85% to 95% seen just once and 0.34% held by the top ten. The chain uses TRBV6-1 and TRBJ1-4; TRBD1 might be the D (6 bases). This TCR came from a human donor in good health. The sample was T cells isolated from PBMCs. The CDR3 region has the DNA TGTGCCAGCAGGGGACAAGGGCTGTTTTTT. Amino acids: CASRGQGLFF.